These 4 T cell receptor beta chains were sequenced from one sample in a study of T cell repertoires in cytomegalovirus infection (dated by TCRdb to between 2018 and 2020). The sample was run on an Illumina HiSeq 1500. The public reads were reprocessed in TCRdb via fastp at Q25 and MiXCR, keeping in-frame beta chains. Every distinct CDR3 protein forms one entry, paired with its most common genes and DNA. The sample contains almost 90,000 distinct CDR3 sequences, over 25% of them found a single time. Of the sample, less than 75% is held by the ten largest clones. The sample's treatment or condition label is to be understood as: in vitro stimulation with specific CMV peptide epitopes to enrich CMV-specific T cells. These receptors' targets are unknown. The starting material was CD8+ T cells from cultured PBMCs, obtained from culture after CMV antigen stimulation. The receptor set was obtained from a human donor in good health (CMV status not recorded). Some clones in this sample may be carry-over from other donors' samples.

This clonotype showed up many times. The genes are TRBV7-6 and TRBJ2-1; the D gene is possibly TRBD1 (5 bases). Germline CDR1 SGHVS, CDR2 FNYEAQ. This CDR3 is built from 15 residues. V was cut by 6 bases and J by 8 bases, with 20 bases left in between. CDR3 amino acids: CASSHGQGISHEQFF. The CDR3 DNA reads TGTGCCAGCAGTCATGGCCAGGGAATCAGCCATGAGCAGTTCTTC.

This clonotype was recorded many times. The chain joins TRBV12-3 or TRBV12-4 to TRBJ2-5; 9 positions agree with TRBD2. This CDR3 is built from 15 residues. V trimming: 1 base; J trimming: 5 bases; junction bases outside the gene matches: 5. CDR3 protein: CASSLGGGAGETQYF. The CDR3 coding sequence is TGTGCCAGCAGTTTAGGCGGGGGGGCCGGTGAGACCCAGTACTTC.

This clonotype was recorded a few times. The chain carries TRBV30 and TRBJ1-5; TRBD1 agrees at 10 bases. With V trimmed by 3 bases and J by 6 bases, 8 bases remained unmatched. Germline values: CDR1 GTSNPN, CDR2 SVGIG (reference sequence). The CDR3 has 15 amino acids. CDR3 in amino acids: CAWSTGTGDGQPQHF. In nucleotides, the CDR3 is TGTGCCTGGAGCACCGGGACAGGGGACGGTCAGCCCCAGCATTTT.

Only a few counts were recorded for this clonotype. This sequence joins TRBV7-9 and TRBJ2-2; 11 bases match TRBD2. CDR3 length equals 16 residues. Germline CDR1 is SEHNR and CDR2 is FQNEAQ (reference sequence). With 5 bases clipped from V and 6 bases from J, the junction kept 8 bases outside the gene matches. CDR3 residues: CASSTQTSGAPGELFF. The DNA of the CDR3 is TGTGCCAGCAGCACCCAGACTAGCGGGGCTCCCGGGGAGCTGTTTTTT.